The entry below describes one T cell receptor beta chain. This receptor's antigen is unknown. The sample holds no much larger clone one base away, and base qualities are not on file. TCRbeta CDR3 regions were amplified from genomic DNA using the immunoSEQ Assay, a bias-controlled multiplex PCR. The authors processed their data as follows. The number of nucleated cells in each sample was estimated by amplification of reference gene primers within the assay. To quantify the absolute abundance of each unique TCRbeta CDR3 rearrangement, sequence reads were collapsed and filtered. Productive Simpson clonality was computed per sample as the square root of Simpson's diversity index over productive rearrangements. TCRdb re-hosts the immuneACCESS table, in-frame sequences only. Its copies lack some clones; in the studies checked, an unresolved V gene accounts for under half of them, and the cause for the rest is not known. The V and J calls and the clone size are those of that table, but D and trimming were determined from the DNA. This sample lists 390,000 or so clones; 86% were detected once. Clones ranked in the top ten supply under 1.5% of the sample.

The collaborating institutions used their own protocols to collect whole blood in K2EDTA tubes. For TCRbeta analysis, collaborators shipped samples as frozen whole blood, isolated PBMCs, or DNA extracted from either of those sample types. From its cysteine to its phenylalanine, the CDR3 spans 13 amino acids. Here the CDR3 DNA is all that survives: 39 bases in frame from base 1. The V end loses 4 bases and the J end loses 5 bases, and a stretch of 9 bases separates them. The germline V gene encodes CDR1 SQVTM and CDR2 ANQGSEA. The data originate from a study of blood T cell repertoires in COVID-19 (dated by TCRdb to the early 2020s). In terms of the full investigation: Samples covering the acute and convalescent phases of COVID-19 were provided by collaborators in the United States, Italy and Spain. The material from the prospective study consisted of cDNA or gDNA derived from T cells, B-cell-depleted T cells, or PBMCs. Subjects who had been exposed to COVID-19, were actively infected with it, or had recovered from it provided the deeply sampled blood TCRbeta repertoires that made up the dataset. A freely available public database, intended as a resource for researchers studying the immune response to SARS-CoV-2, is where the repertoires were released. The samples were drawn from two sources: the first 160 participants of the ongoing ImmuneRACE study, and over 950 subjects contributed by 6 global collaborators. Sample metadata almost always included a de-identified subject ID, COVID-19 status, age in years and sex. Where available, HLA class I and class II types were taken from metadata supplied by the sample provider and were not determined by assay-based typing.

Overall study outcomes, separate from this receptor: How much clinical and demographic metadata was included differed by source and by participant, and the metadata was provided uncurated.

This clonotype was sampled from a woman aged 25 to 39 with active or convalescent COVID-19. The sequenced sample consisted of peripheral blood. The chain was built from TRBV29-1 and TRBJ1-6; the D gene is possibly TRBD1, with 5 bases matching. The DNA reads as follows: TGCAGCGTTGGGGGAGGGGATAATTCACCCCTCCACTTT. It translates as CSVGGGDNSPLHF.